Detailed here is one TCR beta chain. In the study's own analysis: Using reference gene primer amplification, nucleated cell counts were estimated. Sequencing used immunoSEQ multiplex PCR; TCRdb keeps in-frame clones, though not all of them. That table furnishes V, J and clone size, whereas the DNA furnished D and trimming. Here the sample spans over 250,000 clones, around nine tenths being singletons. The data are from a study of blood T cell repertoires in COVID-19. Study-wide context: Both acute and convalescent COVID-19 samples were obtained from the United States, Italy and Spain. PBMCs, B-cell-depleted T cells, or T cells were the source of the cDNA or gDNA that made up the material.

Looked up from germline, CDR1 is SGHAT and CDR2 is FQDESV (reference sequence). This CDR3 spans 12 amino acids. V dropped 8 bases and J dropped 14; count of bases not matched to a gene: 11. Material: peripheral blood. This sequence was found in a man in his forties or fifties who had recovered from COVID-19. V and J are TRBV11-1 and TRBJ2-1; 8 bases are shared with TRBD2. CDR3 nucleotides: TGTGCCAGCGGTTCAGTGACTAGCGACGAGTTCTTC. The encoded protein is CASGSVTSDEFF.